This T cell receptor beta chain originates from a study of blood T cell repertoires in COVID-19. The wider study: Samples came from the United States, Italy and Spain, spanning acute and convalescent COVID-19.

One Seattle source followed patients from active infection through their disease course. The count of this clone is one. Trimming at V came to 5 bases and at J to 2 bases, leaving 6 bases not matched to a gene. There are 15 residues in the CDR3. The germline gives CDR1 MNHEY, CDR2 SVGAGI. Data came from immunoSEQ multiplex PCR; TCRdb stores just in-frame clones and leaves some out. The data show 400,000 or so clones, with around 90% seen just once and 0.65% to 1% held by the top ten. This receptor was identified in a man between 18 and 29 years old with COVID-19, enrolled during active disease. The V and J genes are TRBV6-5 and TRBJ2-7; 10 bases align to TRBD1. The sequencing sample was made of peripheral blood. This chain's CDR3 is CASSKPGQGTYEQYF. The CDR3 nucleotides are TGTGCCAGCAGTAAACCGGGACAGGGGACCTACGAGCAGTACTTC.